A single sample is the source of the 24 T cell receptor beta chains below, sequenced in a study of human T cells and chemical hapten exposure. Noted time point: patch test 3, about 24 weeks after DPC sensitization. Sample treatment: therapeutic diphenylcyclopropenone sensitization with weekly scalp DPC. It was unfractionated whole blood from which total RNA was extracted. TCRdb redid the calling of the RACE reads with MiXCR, one entry per CDR3 protein. The data contain about 39,000 distinct CDR3 sequences, roughly 13% of them singletons. The specimen comprised whole blood, sampled in connection with sensitization to the hapten diphenylcyclopropenone (DPC). These receptors all stem from a woman aged 40 to 50 with alopecia areata. Some clones in this sample may be carry-over from other donors' samples.

The rearrangement joins TRBV28 to TRBJ1-5; D not certain. Trimming took 7 bases from V and 3 from J, leaving 10 bases between them. The CDR3 has 13 residues. CDR1 is MDHEN and CDR2 is SYDVKM in the germline V gene. CDR3 coding DNA: TGTGCCAGCACCCCCCCGCTCAATCAGCCCCAGCATTTT. Translating it yields CASTPPLNQPQHF.

This clonotype came up many times. The chain carries TRBV9 and TRBJ2-1; 7 nucleotides line up with TRBD2. V trimming: 2 bases; J trimming: 8 bases; junction bases outside the gene matches: 7. In germline, CDR1 is SGDLS, CDR2 YYNGEE. The CDR3 totals 14 residues. DNA for the CDR3: TGTGCCAGCAGCGTCCCTGGGGGGGAGGATGAGCAGTTCTTC. The encoded protein is CASSVPGGEDEQFF.

V is TRBV28 and J is TRBJ1-4; perhaps TRBD1 as D (6 bases). Trimming pared 6 bases from V and 8 bases from J, leaving 16 bases between. Germline CDR1 MDHEN, CDR2 SYDVKM. CDR3 size: 14 residues. The CDR3 DNA is TGTGCCAGCAGCCGGGGGGCCAAAGGGGAAAAACTGTTTTTT. Its translation: CASSRGAKGEKLFF.

This clonotype occurred many times. The V and J genes are TRBV4-1 and TRBJ2-3; TRBD2 matches at 9 bases. The germline CDR1 and CDR2 sequences are MGHRA and YSYEKL. V shed 1 base, J shed 2 bases, and the junction held 1 base outside the gene matches. The CDR3 contains 15 residues. The CDR3 nucleotides read TGCGCCAGCAGCCAAGGACTAGCGGCCACAGATACGCAGTATTTT. This codes for CASSQGLAATDTQYF.

This clonotype was counted ten times or more. The chain combines TRBV29-1 with TRBJ1-1; possibly TRBD1 for D (6 bases). The CDR3 loop spans 11 amino acids. Per germline, CDR1 SQVTM and CDR2 ANQGSEA. The germline V and J ends were trimmed by 3 bases and 7 bases, with 9 bases remaining between them. The CDR3 is CSVDRGDEAFF. The DNA of the CDR3 is TGCAGCGTTGACAGGGGAGATGAAGCTTTCTTT.

This clonotype was counted ten times or more. CDR3 in DNA: TGTGCCAGCAGCTTAGTGCTAGCGGTCCAAGAGACCCAGTACTTC. Its translation is CASSLVLAVQETQYF. The V gene is TRBV7-9, the J gene TRBJ2-5, with 7 bases identical to TRBD2. This CDR3 has 15 amino acids. CDR1 is SEHNR, CDR2 FQNEAQ, per germline (reference sequence). V gave up 1 base and J gave up 1 base; unmatched junction bases: 3. The variable domain in full, completed from reference TRBV7-9 and TRBJ2-5, reads DTGVSQNPRHKITKRGQNVTFRCDPISEHNRLYWYRQTLGQGPEFLTYFQNEAQLEKSRLLSDRFSAERPKGSFSTLEIQRTEQGDSAMYLCASSLVLAVQETQYFGPGTRLLVL.

Concerning this clonotype: This sequence may be a read error, since a much larger clone differs from it by one base. The chain links TRBV29-1 to TRBJ2-7, with unresolved D. The V gene's germline CDR1 is SQVTM and CDR2 ANQGSEA. The CDR3 has 11 amino acids. Written as DNA, the CDR3 is TGCAGCGTTGGGCAGAGCTACCAGCAGTACTTC. It specifies CSVGQSYQQYF.

This clonotype showed up many times. The J gene is TRBJ1-6, the V gene TRBV5-1; 9 bases match TRBD1. Germline lookup yields CDR1 SGHRS and CDR2 YFSETQ. The CDR3 totals 14 residues. Losses at the gene ends were 4 bases for V and 7 bases for J; bases not matched to a gene: 3. The CDR3 reads CASSVGQGNSPLHF. CDR3 in DNA: TGCGCCAGCAGCGTGGGACAGGGAAATTCACCCCTCCACTTT. Combining the CDR3 with reference TRBV5-1 and TRBJ1-6 gives the whole variable domain KAGVTQTPRYLIKTRGQQVTLSCSPISGHRSVSWYQQTPGQGLQFLFEYFSETQRNKGNFPGRFSGRQFSNSRSEMNVSTLELGDSALYLCASSVGQGNSPLHFGNGTRLTVT.

The CDR3 bases are TGTGCCAGCAGCCAAGTAAGGGGGCCCCGAAACAATGAGCAGTTCTTC. Its protein is CASSQVRGPRNNEQFF. The V and J genes are TRBV3-1 and TRBJ2-1, with 7 bases matching TRBD1. The CDR3 extends over 16 amino acids. Trimming at V came to 1 base and at J to 5 bases, leaving 8 bases not matched to a gene. Germline CDR1 and CDR2: LGHDT and YNNKEL (reference sequence).

V usage is TRBV7-9 and J usage is TRBJ1-4, with D hard to call. CDR3 length: 13 residues. Trimming removed 3 bases at V and 7 bases at J, with 9 bases between. Germline CDR1 reads SEHNR; CDR2 reads FQNEAQ (reference sequence). CDR3 DNA: TGTGCCAGCAGCTTGGGCGAGATTGAAAAACTGTTTTTT. It translates to CASSLGEIEKLFF. Full variable domain (outside the CDR3, taken from reference TRBV7-9 and TRBJ1-4): DTGVSQNPRHKITKRGQNVTFRCDPISEHNRLYWYRQTLGQGPEFLTYFQNEAQLEKSRLLSDRFSAERPKGSFSTLEIQRTEQGDSAMYLCASSLGEIEKLFFGSGTQLSVL.

The rearrangement joins TRBV15 to TRBJ1-5; D might be TRBD1 (5 bases). V lost 8 bases and J 9 bases, leaving 23 bases between the germline ends. CDR1 and CDR2 from the germline V gene are LNHNV and YYDKDF (reference sequence). The CDR3 sequence is 15 residues long. The CDR3 nucleotides are TGTGCCACCGCTTCGCAGGGAGTTTTGGGGCGGCCCCAGCATTTT. Protein product: CATASQGVLGRPQHF.

The V and J genes are TRBV11-2 and TRBJ2-3; D gene unclear. This CDR3 has 13 residues. Trimming removed 4 bases from V and 2 bases from J, with 7 bases in between. Germline CDR1 is SGHAT and CDR2 is FQNNGV. The DNA for the CDR3 is TGTGCCAGCAGCTGGCGGCACACAGATACGCAGTATTTT. Its translation: CASSWRHTDTQYF.

V and J are TRBV9 and TRBJ2-1; 9 bases agree with TRBD1. The CDR3 runs to 16 residues. J was trimmed by 2 bases and V by 4 bases; bases with no gene match: 7. In germline, CDR1 is SGDLS, CDR2 YYNGEE. CDR3 DNA sequence: TGTGCCAGCAGCCATAACAGGGGGCGGACCTACAATGAGCAGTTCTTC. Translation gives CASSHNRGRTYNEQFF.

The genes are TRBV14 and TRBJ1-1; D is undetermined. V was clipped by 0 bases and J by 6 bases, with 5 bases between them. CDR3 length: 12 residues. CDR1 and CDR2 from the germline V gene are SGHDN and FVKESK. The CDR3 is CASSQELSEAFF. The CDR3 DNA reads as TGTGCCAGCAGCCAAGAGCTGTCTGAAGCTTTCTTT. Full variable domain (rest looked up from reference TRBV14 and TRBJ1-1): EAGVTQFPSHSVIEKGQTVTLRCDPISGHDNLYWYRRVMGKEIKFLLHFVKESKQDESGMPNNRFLAERTGGTYSTLKVQPAELEDSGVYFCASSQELSEAFFGQGTRLTVV.

The table lists this clonotype with a few counts. The chain carries TRBV18 and TRBJ2-1; D not resolved. The V and J ends lost 3 bases and 9 bases respectively, with 6 bases between them. CDR3 length: 11 residues. Germline V lookup: CDR1 KGHSH, CDR2 LQKENI. Here the CDR3 DNA reads TGTGCCAGCTCACCCCTGGGTGAGCAGTTCTTC. Amino acid sequence: CASSPLGEQFF. The whole variable domain, filled in from reference TRBV18 and TRBJ2-1, reads NAGVMQNPRHLVRRRGQEARLRCSPMKGHSHVYWYRQLPEEGLKFMVYLQKENIIDESGMPKERFSAEFPKEGPSILRIQQVVRGDSAAYFCASSPLGEQFFGPGTRLTVL.

The CDR3 DNA sequence: TGCAGCGTTCGATCCGGATCTTACGAGCAGTACTTC. It is translated as CSVRSGSYEQYF. The chain carries TRBV29-1 and TRBJ2-7; D unclear. Trimming stripped 5 bases from V and 4 bases from J, with 12 bases between. Germline V gives CDR1 SQVTM, CDR2 ANQGSEA. The CDR3 has 12 residues.

In this sample, this clonotype turned up a few times. This chain links TRBV28 with TRBJ2-1, with D possibly TRBD2 on 5 matching bases. Germline V gene sequence: CDR1 MDHEN, CDR2 SYDVKM. Trimming took off 5 bases at V and 9 bases at J, with 11 bases between the two ends. This CDR3 comprises 12 residues. The CDR3: CASSQTSGEQFF. CDR3 DNA sequence: TGTGCCAGCAGTCAAACTAGTGGTGAGCAGTTCTTC.

The rearrangement links TRBV4-1 to TRBJ1-1; TRBD1 matches 8 bases. After removal of 4 bases from V and 4 bases from J, the junction contained 5 bases not matched to a gene. The CDR3 length is 14 residues. The germline CDR1 and CDR2 sequences are MGHRA and YSYEKL. This chain's CDR3 is CASSPATGGTEAFF. The CDR3 DNA reads TGCGCCAGCAGCCCAGCTACAGGGGGCACTGAAGCTTTCTTT.

J is TRBJ2-2 and V is TRBV7-2; 14 nucleotides agree with TRBD2. The CDR3 spans 17 residues. Trimming at V came to 5 bases and at J to 7 bases, leaving 9 bases not matched to a gene. In germline, CDR1 is SGHTA, CDR2 FQGNSA. In DNA form, the CDR3 reads TGTGCCAGCAGCCCACGACTAGCGGGGGGGCTAGTCGGGGAGCTGTTTTTT. Amino acids: CASSPRLAGGLVGELFF. The full variable domain, its missing parts supplied by reference TRBV7-2 and TRBJ2-2, is GAGVSQSPSNKVTEKGKDVELRCDPISGHTALYWYRQSLGQGLEFLIYFQGNSAPDKSGLPSDRFSAERTGGSVSTLTIQRTQQEDSAVYLCASSPRLAGGLVGELFFGEGSRLTVL.

This clonotype occurred many times. J is TRBJ2-5 and V is TRBV28; D remains ambiguous. Trimming removed 2 bases from V and 5 bases from J, with 6 bases in between. The CDR3 is made up of 12 amino acids. Germline assignment: CDR1 MDHEN and CDR2 SYDVKM. CDR3 region: CASSLRMETQYF. The CDR3 bases are TGTGCCAGCAGTTTAAGGATGGAGACCCAGTACTTC.

This clonotype was seen a few times. The chain links TRBV6-2 or TRBV6-3 to TRBJ2-7, with 10 positions matching TRBD1. Germline assignment: CDR1 MNHEY and CDR2 SVGEGT. V lost 7 bases to trimming and J lost 3 bases; unmatched junction nucleotides: 12. This CDR3 contains 16 residues. The CDR3 DNA reads as TGTGCCAGCAAGGGGCAGGACAGGGGGACCAACTACGAGCAGTACTTC. Protein: CASKGQDRGTNYEQYF.

This clonotype was seen many times. This sequence joins TRBV3-1 and TRBJ1-2; D might be TRBD1 (5 bases). Trimming removed 0 bases from V and 8 bases from J, with 10 bases in between. The CDR3 length is 13 residues. CDR1 is LGHDT and CDR2 is YNNKEL in the germline V gene (reference sequence). CDR3 in amino acids: CASSQDRERGYTF. The CDR3 nucleotides are TGTGCCAGCAGCCAAGACAGGGAGAGGGGCTACACCTTC.

This clonotype was seen many times. The chain uses TRBV10-3 and TRBJ1-2; D gene unclear. The germline V gene encodes CDR1 ENHRY and CDR2 SYGVKD. CDR3 length: 12 amino acids. Trimming left V 5 bases short and J 4 bases short, with 8 bases between. Written as DNA, the CDR3 is TGTGCCATCAGTAACGGATCCTATGGCTACACCTTC. It is translated as CAISNGSYGYTF.

This clonotype has only a few counts. The chain joins TRBV9 to TRBJ2-7; TRBD1 matches 7 bases. The CDR3 is 15 amino acids. The germline V gene encodes CDR1 SGDLS and CDR2 YYNGEE. Losses at the gene ends were 0 bases for V and 2 bases for J; bases not matched to a gene: 5. This CDR3 reads CASSVGGQRPYEQYF. The CDR3, as DNA: TGTGCCAGCAGCGTAGGGGGACAGAGACCCTACGAGCAGTACTTC.